Reported below is one T cell receptor beta chain. The antigen remains unidentified. The sample originates from a study of radiation and T cells in renal cell carcinoma. Noted treatment: treatment-naive control, cytoreductive nephrectomy. Control tumors came from treatment-naive patients without prior radiation. Whole-study results and caveats: Compared with controls, irradiated tumors showed greater TCR clonality. Dominant CDR3 motifs were more common in irradiated tumors than controls.

The table came from immunoSEQ multiplex PCR; TCRdb's copy has only in-frame clones and leaves some out. The sample lists fewer than 15,000 clones; approximately 65% were seen once. Germline CDR1 is SGHNT and CDR2 is YYREEE (reference sequence). CDR3 length: 17 residues. The V and J ends lost 3 bases and 1 base, in that order; junction bases with no gene match: 8. This chain connects TRBV5-4 to TRBJ2-2; 8 nucleotides match TRBD1. Specimen: tumor tissue, collected from a patient whose treatment was nephrectomy without radiotherapy. This clonotype originated in a man between 60 and 75 years old with renal cell carcinoma. The DNA for the CDR3 is TGTGCCAGCAGCTCGATTACAGGGGGGTTGAACACCGGGGAGCTGTTTTTT. Translated, it gives CASSSITGGLNTGELFF. The full variable domain, completed using reference TRBV5-4 and TRBJ2-2, is ETGVTQSPTHLIKTRGQQVTLRCSSQSGHNTVSWYQQALGQGPQFIFQYYREEENGRGNFPPRFSGLQFPNYSSELNVNALELDDSALYLCASSSITGGLNTGELFFGEGSRLTVL.